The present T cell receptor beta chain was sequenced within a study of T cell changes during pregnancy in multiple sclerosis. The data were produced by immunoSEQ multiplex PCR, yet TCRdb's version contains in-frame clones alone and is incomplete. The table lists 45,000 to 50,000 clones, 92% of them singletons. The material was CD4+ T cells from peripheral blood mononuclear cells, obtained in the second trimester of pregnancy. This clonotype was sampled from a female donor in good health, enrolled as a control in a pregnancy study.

CDR3 DNA sequence: TGTGCCAGTAGTACCAGACAGGGGGCTGGTGGCTACACCTTC. Its protein is CASSTRQGAGGYTF. V and J are TRBV19 and TRBJ1-2; 10 bases map to TRBD1. J lost 7 bases, V lost 4 bases, and 6 bases had no gene match. Germline lookup yields CDR1 LNHDA and CDR2 SQIVND (reference sequence). The CDR3 totals 14 residues.